This TCR beta chain was recovered during a study of T-cell reconstitution after alpha-beta-depleted transplantation in children. The CDR3 has 13 residues. Germline V lookup: CDR1 SGHTA, CDR2 FQGNSA. V lost 5 bases, J lost 7 bases, and 12 bases lay in between. The library targeted TCRbeta and was prepared with unique molecular identifiers. MiXCR, run by TCRdb on the PCR reads, gives a single entry per CDR3 protein. This sample carries 150,000 to 200,000 distinct CDR3 sequences, around 6.8% of them seen once, and the ten largest clones take 3%. This clonotype was picked up many times. The sequencing here drew on PBMCs from the stem cell graft donor, taken from the stem cell graft. The receptor's source is a human donor who donated a stem cell graft to a child with Wiskott-Aldrich syndrome. This chain connects TRBV7-2 to TRBJ1-5; no clear D. CDR3 sequence (DNA): TGTGCCAGCAGCCCAGACCCACGGCAGCCCCAGCATTTT. Its translation is CASSPDPRQPQHF.